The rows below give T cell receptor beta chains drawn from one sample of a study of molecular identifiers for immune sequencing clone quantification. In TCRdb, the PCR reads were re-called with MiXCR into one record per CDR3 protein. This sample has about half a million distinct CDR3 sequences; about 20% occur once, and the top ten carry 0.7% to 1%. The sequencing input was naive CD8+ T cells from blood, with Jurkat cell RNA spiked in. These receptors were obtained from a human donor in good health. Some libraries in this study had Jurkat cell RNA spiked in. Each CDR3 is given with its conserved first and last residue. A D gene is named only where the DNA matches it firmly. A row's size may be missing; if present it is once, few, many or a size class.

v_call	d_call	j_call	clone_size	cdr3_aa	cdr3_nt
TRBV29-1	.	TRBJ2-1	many	CSVAGAGAEQFF	TGCAGCGTTGCGGGGGCGGGGGCTGAGCAGTTCTTC
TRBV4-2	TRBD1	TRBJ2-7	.	CASSPAGQGEPYEQYF	TGTGCCAGCAGTCCGGCGGGACAGGGGGAACCCTACGAGCAGTACTTC
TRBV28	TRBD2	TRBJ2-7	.	CASSLFGLTGGLVYEQYF	TGTGCCAGCAGTTTATTCGGACTAACGGGAGGGCTAGTGTACGAGCAGTACTTC
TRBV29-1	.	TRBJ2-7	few	CSVRTAYEQYF	TGCAGCGTTAGGACAGCCTACGAGCAGTACTTC
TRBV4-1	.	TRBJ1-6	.	CASSQEGGGRSPLHF	TGCGCCAGCAGCCAAGAGGGGGGGGGACGATCACCCCTCCACTTT
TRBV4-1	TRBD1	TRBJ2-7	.	CASSLDRESYEQYF	TGCGCCAGCAGCCTGGACAGGGAATCCTACGAGCAGTACTTC
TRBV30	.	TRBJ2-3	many	CAWSVTTDTQYF	TGTGCCTGGAGTGTCACCACAGATACGCAGTATTTT
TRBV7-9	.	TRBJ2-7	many	CASSGTASYEQYF	TGTGCCAGCAGCGGGACGGCCTCCTACGAGCAGTACTTC
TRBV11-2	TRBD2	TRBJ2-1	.	CASNFYRPPGPGRRGGSNEQFF	TGTGCCAGCAACTTCTACCGCCCCCCAGGTCCCGGGCGGCGGGGGGGCTCCAATGAGCAGTTCTTC
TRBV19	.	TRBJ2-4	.	CASSVDLWVGVGGKNIQYF	TGTGCCAGTAGTGTAGATCTATGGGTCGGGGTGGGTGGCAAAAACATTCAGTACTTC
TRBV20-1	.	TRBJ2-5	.	CSARGVQETQYF	TGCAGTGCTAGGGGGGTCCAGGAGACCCAGTACTTC
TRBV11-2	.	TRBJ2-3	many	CASSLVQGSTDTQYF	TGTGCCAGCAGCTTAGTGCAGGGGTCGACAGATACGCAGTATTTT
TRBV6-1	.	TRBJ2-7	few	CASFPALGSYEQYF	TGTGCCAGCTTCCCGGCACTAGGGTCCTACGAGCAGTACTTC
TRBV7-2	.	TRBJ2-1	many	CASSPGQGTYNEQFF	TGTGCCAGCAGCCCGGGGCAGGGCACCTACAATGAGCAGTTCTTC
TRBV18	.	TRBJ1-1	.	CASSHVDGEAFF	TGTGCCAGCTCACATGTAGATGGTGAAGCTTTCTTT
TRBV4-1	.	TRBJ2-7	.	CASSQVGGLTYEQYF	TGCGCCAGCAGCCAAGTCGGGGGGCTAACCTACGAGCAGTACTTC
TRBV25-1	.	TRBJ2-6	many	CASSDRRSGANVLTF	TGTGCCAGCAGTGACCGGCGCTCTGGGGCCAACGTCCTGACTTTC
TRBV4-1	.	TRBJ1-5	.	CASSQDGGRPINQPQHF	TGCGCCAGCAGCCAAGACGGGGGGAGGCCGATCAATCAGCCCCAGCATTTT
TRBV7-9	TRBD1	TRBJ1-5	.	CASSSEQGANQPQHF	TGTGCCAGCAGCTCTGAACAGGGGGCGAATCAGCCCCAGCATTTT
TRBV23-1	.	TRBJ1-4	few	CASSQFRTTNEKLFF	TGCGCCAGCAGTCAATTTAGGACAACTAATGAAAAACTGTTTTTT
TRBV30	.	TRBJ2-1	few	CAWSAGNEQFF	TGTGCCTGGAGTGCGGGAAATGAGCAGTTCTTC
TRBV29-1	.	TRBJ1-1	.	CSALGGESLFAEAFF	TGCAGCGCATTGGGAGGGGAGAGTCTTTTCGCTGAAGCTTTCTTT
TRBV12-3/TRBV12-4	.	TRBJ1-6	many	CASSLLGVGSPLHF	TGTGCCAGCAGTTTGCTGGGTGTGGGCTCACCCCTCCACTTT
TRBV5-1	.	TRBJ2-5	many	CASSLGQGLETQYF	TGCGCCAGCAGCTTGGGGCAGGGGCTGGAGACCCAGTACTTC
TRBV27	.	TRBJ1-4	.	CASRDTSTTNEKLFF	TGTGCCAGCCGGGACACCAGTACAACTAATGAAAAACTGTTTTTT
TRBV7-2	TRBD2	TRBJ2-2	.	CASSSRTGTSGGSTTGELFF	TGTGCCAGCAGCTCGCGGACCGGGACTAGCGGGGGGTCCACCACCGGGGAGCTGTTTTTT